This TCR beta chain is drawn from a study of blood T cell repertoires in COVID-19. Study-wide context: COVID-19 samples collected from the United States, Italy and Spain covered acute and convalescent phases. T cells, B-cell-depleted T cells, or PBMCs supplied cDNA or gDNA.

The length of the CDR3 is 16 residues. The germline CDR1 and CDR2 sequences are LGHDT and YNNKEL (reference sequence). The V and J ends lost 0 bases and 3 bases respectively, with 14 bases between them. Per the original methods: Nucleated cell counts were estimated from reference gene primer amplification. Some clones are missing from TCRdb's copy, which holds only in-frame ones; the method was immunoSEQ multiplex PCR. Clone size and the V and J calls come from that table; the DNA yielded D and trimming. The sample gives about 190,000 clones, approximately 91% of which show up once; 2.1% is in the top ten.

The sample taken for sequencing was peripheral blood. This clonotype was sampled from a man aged 65 to 85 with active or convalescent COVID-19. The V call is TRBV3-1 (or the pseudogene TRBV3-2), the J call TRBJ1-2; D uncertain. DNA of the CDR3: TGTGCCAGCAGCCAAGATATAACGGTTCCACACTATGGCTACACCTTC. Translation gives CASSQDITVPHYGYTF.